A single sample gave rise to the 16 T cell receptor beta chains below, sequenced in a study of blood T cell repertoires in COVID-19 (dated by TCRdb to 2019 to 2021). The library was produced with the immunoSEQ multiplex PCR assay. The table comes from immuneACCESS by way of TCRdb, which keeps in-frame sequences with V and J called. Part of the clones is missing from these tables; in studies checked, under half for an unresolved V gene and the rest for unknown reasons. The sample includes hundreds of thousands of clones, with under 90% observed a single time. The ten largest make up about 6% of the sample. The sample consisted of peripheral blood. The source of these receptors is a man older than 75 with acute or convalescent COVID-19.

The CDR3 sequence: CASSLLAGISDEQYF. The DNA of the CDR3 is TGTGCCAGCAGCTTATTGGCGGGGATAAGCGACGAGCAGTACTTC. The chain is built from TRBV11-2 and TRBJ2-7; D might be TRBD2 (6 bases). The V gene lost 2 bases and the J gene lost 5 bases, with 16 bases spanning the gap. CDR3 length equals 15 residues. CDR1 is SGHAT and CDR2 is FQNNGV in the germline V gene.

V usage is TRBV6-1 and J usage is TRBJ2-1, with TRBD2 as a possible D gene (5 bases). This CDR3 has 12 residues. Trimming stripped 2 bases from V and 11 bases from J, with 10 bases between. CDR1 and CDR2 from the germline V gene are MNHNS and SASEGT. The CDR3 bases are TGTGCCAGCAGTGAACTCGGGATTAAGCAGTTCTTC. Protein: CASSELGIKQFF.

CDR3 loop: CAISAGTGGTEAFF. For the CDR3, the DNA is TGTGCCATCAGTGCAGGGACAGGAGGAACTGAAGCTTTCTTT. V gene TRBV10-3 combines with J gene TRBJ1-1; 8 bases are shared with TRBD1. CDR1 is ENHRY, CDR2 SYGVKD, per germline. This CDR3 is 14 amino acids long. The J segment lost 5 bases and the V segment lost 4 bases, leaving 6 bases of the junction unmatched.

CDR3 sequence reads: CASSMQGASGNTIYF. In DNA form, the CDR3 reads TGTGCCAGTAGTATGCAGGGGGCAAGTGGAAACACCATATATTTT. The chain is built from TRBV19 and TRBJ1-3; TRBD1 agrees at 8 bases. Germline V gives CDR1 LNHDA, CDR2 SQIVND (reference sequence). The V gene end was trimmed by 3 bases and the J gene end by 3 bases; junction bases not matched to a gene: 4. The CDR3 totals 15 residues.

J is TRBJ2-7 and V is TRBV19, with D possibly matching TRBD2 (6 bases). Looked up from germline, CDR1 is LNHDA and CDR2 is SQIVND (reference sequence). V gave up 4 bases and J gave up 2 bases, with 15 bases separating them. The CDR3 has 15 residues. The CDR3 region is CASSNPGLLPYEQYF. The CDR3 region has the DNA TGTGCCAGTAGTAACCCGGGACTCCTACCCTACGAGCAGTACTTC.

The CDR3 sequence is CASSARTDEKLFF. CDR3 bases: TGCGCCAGCAGCGCCCGGACAGATGAAAAACTGTTTTTT. The chain carries TRBV5-1 and TRBJ1-4; a possible D gene is TRBD1 (6 bases). The CDR3 is made up of 13 amino acids. The V and J ends lost 4 bases and 6 bases respectively, with 10 bases between them. Germline V gene sequence: CDR1 SGHRS, CDR2 YFSETQ.

The genes are TRBV7-9 and TRBJ1-2; D is uncertain. This CDR3 has 14 residues. Germline-derived CDR1 and CDR2 are SEHNR and FQNEAQ (reference sequence). The V end lost 5 bases, the J end lost 1 base, and 11 bases lay between the germline ends. CDR3 DNA sequence: TGTGCCAGCAGCCACGAAAGACATAACTATGGCTACACCTTC. Translation: CASSHERHNYGYTF.

The CDR3 region has the DNA TGTGCCACCAGTGAGGCAGGGACACGCACTGAAGCTTTCTTT. Translated: CATSEAGTRTEAFF. This sequence joins TRBV24-1 and TRBJ1-1; the D gene is possibly TRBD1 (6 bases). The germline V and J ends were trimmed by 4 bases and 4 bases, with 12 bases remaining between them. The CDR3 has 14 residues. Germline lookup yields CDR1 KGHDR and CDR2 SFDVKD.

The V call is TRBV6-2 or TRBV6-3, the J call TRBJ2-7; perhaps TRBD1 as D (6 bases). Germline CDR1 reads MNHEY; CDR2 reads SVGEGT. Trimming left V 3 bases short and J 2 bases short, with 11 bases between. This CDR3 comprises 14 residues. The CDR3 DNA reads as TGTGCCAGCAGTTATATGGGGGCCACCTACGAGCAGTACGTC. It is translated as CASSYMGATYEQYV.

The chain links TRBV3-1 (or the pseudogene TRBV3-2) to TRBJ1-4; D uncertain. The CDR3 loop spans 12 amino acids. The V gene's germline CDR1 is LGHDT and CDR2 YNNKEL (reference sequence). Trimming left V 1 base short and J 7 bases short, with 4 bases between. The CDR3, as DNA: TGTGCCAGCAGCCAAGTGAGTGAAAAACTGTTTTTT. As protein: CASSQVSEKLFF.

This clone was seen a handful of times. The chain combines TRBV29-1 with TRBJ2-5, with TRBD2 as a possible D gene (6 bases). Per the germline V gene, CDR1 is SQVTM and CDR2 is ANQGSEA. This CDR3 contains 14 residues. Trimming removed 7 bases from V and 4 bases from J, with 19 bases in between. CDR3 sequence reads: CSASWGGIGETQYF. The CDR3 DNA reads as TGCAGCGCCTCTTGGGGCGGGATCGGAGAGACCCAGTACTTC.

The chain couples TRBV19 to TRBJ1-1; D not certain. The CDR3 covers 12 residues. V was trimmed by 3 bases and J by 1 base, leaving 3 bases between them. Germline V gene sequence: CDR1 LNHDA, CDR2 SQIVND (reference sequence). The CDR3, as DNA: TGTGCCAGTAGTATGAGGAACACTGAAGCTTTCTTT. Translation: CASSMRNTEAFF. The variable domain in full, with the rest retrieved from reference TRBV19 and TRBJ1-1, is DGGITQSPKYLFRKEGQNVTLSCEQNLNHDAMYWYRQDPGQGLRLIYYSQIVNDFQKGDIAEGYSVSREKKESFPLTVTSAQKNPTAFYLCASSMRNTEAFFGQGTRLTVV.

This chain links TRBV7-2 with TRBJ1-3; no firm D call. This CDR3 is built from 13 residues. The germline gives CDR1 SGHTA, CDR2 FQGNSA. The V end was cut by 4 bases, the J end by 2 bases, with 6 bases between. CDR3 region: CASSYGTGNTIYF. Written as DNA, the CDR3 is TGTGCCAGCAGCTACGGGACTGGAAACACCATATATTTT.

This chain connects TRBV7-2 to TRBJ2-7; no reliable D call. Germline loops: CDR1 SGHTA, CDR2 FQGNSA. V lost 2 bases and J 3 bases, leaving 11 bases between the germline ends. There are 14 residues in the CDR3. The CDR3: CASSLLGTHYEQYF. CDR3 DNA: TGTGCCAGCAGCTTACTAGGTACCCACTACGAGCAGTACTTC.

Points on this clone: The identical CDR3 is also encoded by other nucleotide sequences in the sample. CDR3 DNA: TGTGCCAGTAGTATGGGCGGGGCTTACAATGAGCAGTTCTTC. Translation: CASSMGGAYNEQFF. V gene TRBV19 combines with J gene TRBJ2-1, with D possibly TRBD2 on 6 matching bases. This CDR3 region has 14 residues. The germline V and J ends were trimmed by 3 bases and 4 bases, with 10 bases remaining between them. Germline lookup yields CDR1 LNHDA and CDR2 SQIVND (reference sequence).

The V and J genes are TRBV7-6 and TRBJ2-1; 8 nucleotides agree with TRBD2. CDR3 length: 16 amino acids. The J segment lost 0 bases and the V segment lost 5 bases, leaving 6 bases of the junction unmatched. The germline gives CDR1 SGHVS, CDR2 FNYEAQ. The CDR3 DNA sequence: TGTGCCAGCAGCCCCTCACTAGCGGACTCCTACAATGAGCAGTTCTTC. It yields the protein CASSPSLADSYNEQFF.